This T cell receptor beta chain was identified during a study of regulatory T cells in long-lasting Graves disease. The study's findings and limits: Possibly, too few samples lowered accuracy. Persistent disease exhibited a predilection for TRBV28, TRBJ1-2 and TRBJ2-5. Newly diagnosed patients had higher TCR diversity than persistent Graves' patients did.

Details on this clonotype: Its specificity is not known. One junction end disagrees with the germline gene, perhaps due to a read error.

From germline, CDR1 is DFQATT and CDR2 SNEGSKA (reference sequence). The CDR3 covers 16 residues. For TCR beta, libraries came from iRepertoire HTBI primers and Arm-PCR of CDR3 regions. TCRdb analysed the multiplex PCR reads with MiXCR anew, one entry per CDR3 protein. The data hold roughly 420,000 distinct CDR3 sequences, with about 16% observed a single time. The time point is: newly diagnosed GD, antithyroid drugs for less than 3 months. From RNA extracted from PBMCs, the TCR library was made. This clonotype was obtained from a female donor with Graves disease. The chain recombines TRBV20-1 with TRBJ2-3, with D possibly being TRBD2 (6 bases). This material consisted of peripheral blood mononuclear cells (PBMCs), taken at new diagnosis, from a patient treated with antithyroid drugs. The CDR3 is CGARVPGAGMADTQYF. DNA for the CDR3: TGCGGTGCTAGAGTCCCCGGGGCGGGGATGGCAGATACGCAGTATTTT.